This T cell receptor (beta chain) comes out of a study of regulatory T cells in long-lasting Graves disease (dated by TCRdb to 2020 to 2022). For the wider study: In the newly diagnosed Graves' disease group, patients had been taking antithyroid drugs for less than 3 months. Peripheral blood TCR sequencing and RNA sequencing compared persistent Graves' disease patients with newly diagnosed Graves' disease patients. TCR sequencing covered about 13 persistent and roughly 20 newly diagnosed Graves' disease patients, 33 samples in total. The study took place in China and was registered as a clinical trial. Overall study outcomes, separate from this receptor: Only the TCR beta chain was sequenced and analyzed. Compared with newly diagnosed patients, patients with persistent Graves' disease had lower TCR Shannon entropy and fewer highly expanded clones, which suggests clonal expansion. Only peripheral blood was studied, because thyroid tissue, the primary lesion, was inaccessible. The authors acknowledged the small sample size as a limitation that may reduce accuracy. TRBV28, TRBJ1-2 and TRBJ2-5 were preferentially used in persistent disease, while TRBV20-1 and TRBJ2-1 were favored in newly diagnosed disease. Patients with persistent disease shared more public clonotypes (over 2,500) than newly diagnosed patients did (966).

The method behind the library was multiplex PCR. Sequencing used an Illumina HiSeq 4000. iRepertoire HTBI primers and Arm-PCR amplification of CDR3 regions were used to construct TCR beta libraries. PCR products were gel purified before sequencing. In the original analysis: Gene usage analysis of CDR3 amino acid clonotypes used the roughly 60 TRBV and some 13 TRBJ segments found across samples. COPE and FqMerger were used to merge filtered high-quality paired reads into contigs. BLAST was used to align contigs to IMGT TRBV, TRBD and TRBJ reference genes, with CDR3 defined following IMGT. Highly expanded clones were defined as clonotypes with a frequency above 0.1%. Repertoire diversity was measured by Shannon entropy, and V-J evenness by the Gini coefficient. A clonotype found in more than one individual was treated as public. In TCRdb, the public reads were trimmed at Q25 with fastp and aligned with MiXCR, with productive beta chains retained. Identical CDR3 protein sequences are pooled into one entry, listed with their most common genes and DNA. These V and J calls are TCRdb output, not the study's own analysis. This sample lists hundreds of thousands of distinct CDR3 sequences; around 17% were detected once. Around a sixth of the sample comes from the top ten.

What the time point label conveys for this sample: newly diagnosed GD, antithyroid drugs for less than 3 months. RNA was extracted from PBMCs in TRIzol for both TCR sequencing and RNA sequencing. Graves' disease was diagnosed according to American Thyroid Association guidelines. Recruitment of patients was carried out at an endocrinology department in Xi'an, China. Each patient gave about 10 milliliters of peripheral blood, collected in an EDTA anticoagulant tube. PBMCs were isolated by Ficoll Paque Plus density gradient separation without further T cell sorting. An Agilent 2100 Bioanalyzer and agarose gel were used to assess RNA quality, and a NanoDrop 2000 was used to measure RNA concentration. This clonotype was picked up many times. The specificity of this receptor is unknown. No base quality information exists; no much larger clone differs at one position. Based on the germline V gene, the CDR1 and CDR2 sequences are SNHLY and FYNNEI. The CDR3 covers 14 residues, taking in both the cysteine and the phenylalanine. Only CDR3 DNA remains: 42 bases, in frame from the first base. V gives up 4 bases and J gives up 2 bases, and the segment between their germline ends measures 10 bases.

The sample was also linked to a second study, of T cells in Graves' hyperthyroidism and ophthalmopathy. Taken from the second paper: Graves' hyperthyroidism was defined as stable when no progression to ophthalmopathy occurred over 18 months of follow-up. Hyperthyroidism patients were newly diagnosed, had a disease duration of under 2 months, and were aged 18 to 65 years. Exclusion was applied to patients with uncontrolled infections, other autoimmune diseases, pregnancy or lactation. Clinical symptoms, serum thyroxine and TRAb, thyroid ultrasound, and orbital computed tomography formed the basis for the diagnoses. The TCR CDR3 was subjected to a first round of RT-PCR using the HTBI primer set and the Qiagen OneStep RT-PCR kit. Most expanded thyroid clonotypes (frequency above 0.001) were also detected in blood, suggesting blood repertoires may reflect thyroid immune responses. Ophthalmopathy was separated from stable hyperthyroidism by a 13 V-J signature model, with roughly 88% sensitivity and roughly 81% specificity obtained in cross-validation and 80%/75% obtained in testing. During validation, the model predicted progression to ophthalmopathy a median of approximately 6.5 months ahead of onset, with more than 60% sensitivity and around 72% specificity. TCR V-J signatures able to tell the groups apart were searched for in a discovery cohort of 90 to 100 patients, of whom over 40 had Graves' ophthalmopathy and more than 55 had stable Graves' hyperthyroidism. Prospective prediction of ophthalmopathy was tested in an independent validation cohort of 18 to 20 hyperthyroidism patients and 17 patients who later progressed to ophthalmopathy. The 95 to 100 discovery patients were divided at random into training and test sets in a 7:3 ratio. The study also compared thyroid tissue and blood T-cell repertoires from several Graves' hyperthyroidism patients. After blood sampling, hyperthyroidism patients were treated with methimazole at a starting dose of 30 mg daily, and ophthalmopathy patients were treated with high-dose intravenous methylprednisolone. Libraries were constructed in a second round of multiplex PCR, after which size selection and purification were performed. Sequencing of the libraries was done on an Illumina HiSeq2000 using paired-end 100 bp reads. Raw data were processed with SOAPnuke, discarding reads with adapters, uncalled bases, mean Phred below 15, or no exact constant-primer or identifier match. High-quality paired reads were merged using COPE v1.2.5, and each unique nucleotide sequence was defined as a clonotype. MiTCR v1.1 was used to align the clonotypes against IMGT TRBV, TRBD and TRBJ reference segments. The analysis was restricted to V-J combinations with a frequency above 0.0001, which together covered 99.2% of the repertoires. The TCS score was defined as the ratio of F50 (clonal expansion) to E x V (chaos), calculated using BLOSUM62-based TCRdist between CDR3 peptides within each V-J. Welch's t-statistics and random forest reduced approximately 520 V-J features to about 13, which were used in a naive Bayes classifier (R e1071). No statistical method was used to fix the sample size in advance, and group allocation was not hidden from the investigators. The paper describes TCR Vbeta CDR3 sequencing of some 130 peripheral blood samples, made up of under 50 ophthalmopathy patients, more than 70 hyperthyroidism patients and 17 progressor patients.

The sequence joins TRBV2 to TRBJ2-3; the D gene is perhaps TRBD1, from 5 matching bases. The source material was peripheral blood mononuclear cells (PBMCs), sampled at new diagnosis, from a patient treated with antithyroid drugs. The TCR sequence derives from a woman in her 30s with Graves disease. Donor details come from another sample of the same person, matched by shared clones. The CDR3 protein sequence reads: CASSGQGFTDTQYF. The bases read TGTGCCAGCAGTGGTCAGGGTTTCACAGATACGCAGTATTTT.